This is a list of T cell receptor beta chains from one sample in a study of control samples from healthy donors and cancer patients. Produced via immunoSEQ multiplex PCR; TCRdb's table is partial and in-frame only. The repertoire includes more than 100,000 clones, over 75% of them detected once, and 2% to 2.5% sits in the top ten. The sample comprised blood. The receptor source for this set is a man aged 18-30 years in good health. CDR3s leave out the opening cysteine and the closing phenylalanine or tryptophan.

ASSYADSAVLF	TRBV6-6	TRBJ1-4	11
ASSTTGYGYT	TRBV19	TRBJ1-2	10
ASSLDNSNQPQH	TRBV7-9	TRBJ1-5	12
ASSPEGMANEKLF	TRBV3-1/TRBV3-2	TRBJ1-4	13
ASQGTQETQY	TRBV6-5	TRBJ2-5	10
ASSYDPRETPNQPQH	TRBV7-8	TRBJ1-5	15
ASSHGQGFNEKLF	TRBV14	TRBJ1-4	13
ASSARIGGVFPEAF	TRBV25-1	TRBJ1-1	14
ASSPQSSYEQY	TRBV4-1	TRBJ2-7	11
ASSLDSYNEQF	TRBV7-9	TRBJ2-1	11
ASSQRDRGSGNTIY	TRBV14	TRBJ1-3	14
ASRLRTEFNYGYT	TRBV2	TRBJ1-2	13
SAGQWEQY	TRBV20-1	TRBJ2-7	8
ASSPTPPGGDYGYT	TRBV18	TRBJ1-2	14
ASPIKGDTEAF	TRBV21-1	TRBJ1-1	11
ASSSEPQGNTEAF	TRBV5-1	TRBJ1-1	13
ASSSTPGSPLH	TRBV7-3	TRBJ1-6	11
ASSGAGGADEKLF	TRBV2	TRBJ1-4	13
ASSRTSGRKTQY	TRBV6-5	TRBJ2-5	12
ASSFETATTNYGYT	TRBV6-2/TRBV6-3	TRBJ1-2	14
ASTLRDSQETQY	TRBV2	TRBJ2-5	12
ASSAFTGSGEKLF	TRBV9	TRBJ1-4	13
ASSVEGNSYNEQF	TRBV9	TRBJ2-1	13
ASSLEWATGNTIY	TRBV5-1	TRBJ1-3	13
ASRPEDYGYT	TRBV6-5	TRBJ1-2	10
ASSLRGGSSGANVLT	TRBV27	TRBJ2-6	15
ASSMSSPLH	TRBV28	TRBJ1-6	9
ASSYSGAEQF	TRBV6-5	TRBJ2-1	10
ASKRTENTEAF	TRBV12-3/TRBV12-4	TRBJ1-1	11
ASSLVRSTENTEAF	TRBV5-6	TRBJ1-1	14
ASSHTFSGDRPIYNEQF	TRBV4-2	TRBJ2-1	17
ASSDAERTGELF	TRBV2	TRBJ2-2	12
ASSADRRSGANVLT	TRBV9	TRBJ2-6	14
ASSWTSGYT	TRBV12-3/TRBV12-4	TRBJ1-2	9
ASSPTTLPNEQY	TRBV7-2	TRBJ2-7	12
ASSLARSQETQY	TRBV11-3	TRBJ2-5	12
AAGPGDRADEQY	TRBV7-8	TRBJ2-7	12
ASSLPRQEPYEQY	TRBV6-5	TRBJ2-7	13
ASSKTYTGELF	TRBV5-5	TRBJ2-2	11
ASSTSGNTDTQY	TRBV28	TRBJ2-3	12
ASTDGGNQPQH	TRBV10-2	TRBJ1-5	11
SVETGTNTEAF	TRBV29-1	TRBJ1-1	11
ASRIDYGYT	TRBV6-6	TRBJ1-2	9
ATSSTGTGSPPNEKLF	TRBV15	TRBJ1-4	16
ASSQLEGQGLYTETQY	TRBV3-1/TRBV3-2	TRBJ2-5	16
ASSSPPLAGLNGQY	TRBV7-2	TRBJ2-7	14
ASSPTYGVNEQF	TRBV4-1	TRBJ2-1	12
ASSLGTKNTEAF	TRBV11-2	TRBJ1-1	12
ASSDPGQGAEAF	TRBV2	TRBJ1-1	12
AISEDLPNTGELF	TRBV10-3	TRBJ2-2	13
ASSQDVQGVDNSPLH	TRBV4-2	TRBJ1-6	15
ASSSPGPQH	TRBV19	TRBJ1-5	9
ASSFTGALSNQPQH	TRBV5-5	TRBJ1-5	14
ASSELPSGTYEQY	TRBV6-1	TRBJ2-7	13
ASSQTPGQGAKGYT	TRBV11-2	TRBJ1-2	14
ASSFGESRTGELF	TRBV5-4	TRBJ2-2	13
ASSSGLAGENIQY	TRBV6-2/TRBV6-3	TRBJ2-4	13
ASSYSNQPQH	TRBV12-3/TRBV12-4	TRBJ1-5	10
ASSLRGGPDIQY	TRBV7-2	TRBJ2-4	12
AWRAGAPFANYGYT	TRBV30	TRBJ1-2	14